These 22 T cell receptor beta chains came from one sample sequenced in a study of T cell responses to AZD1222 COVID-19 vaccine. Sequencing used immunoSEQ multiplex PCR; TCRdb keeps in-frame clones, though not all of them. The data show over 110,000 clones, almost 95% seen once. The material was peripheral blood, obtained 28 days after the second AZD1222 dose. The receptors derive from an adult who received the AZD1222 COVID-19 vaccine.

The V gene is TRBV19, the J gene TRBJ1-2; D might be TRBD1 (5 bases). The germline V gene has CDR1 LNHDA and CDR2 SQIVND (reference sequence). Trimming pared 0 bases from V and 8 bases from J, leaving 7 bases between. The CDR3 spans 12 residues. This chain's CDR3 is CASSIDRTGYTF. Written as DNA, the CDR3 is TGTGCCAGTAGTATAGATCGGACAGGCTACACCTTC.

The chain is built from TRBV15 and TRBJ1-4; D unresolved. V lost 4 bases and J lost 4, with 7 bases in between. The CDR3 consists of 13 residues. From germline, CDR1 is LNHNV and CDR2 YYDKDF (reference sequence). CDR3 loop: CATSMRGNEKLFF. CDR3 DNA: TGTGCCACCAGCATGCGGGGTAATGAAAAACTGTTTTTT.

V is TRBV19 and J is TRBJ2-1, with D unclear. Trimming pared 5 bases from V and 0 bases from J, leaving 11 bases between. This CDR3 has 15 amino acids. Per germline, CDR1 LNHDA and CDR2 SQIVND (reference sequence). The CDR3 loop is CASSYLPSSYNEQFF. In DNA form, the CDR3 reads TGTGCCAGTAGTTACTTACCGAGCTCCTACAATGAGCAGTTCTTC.

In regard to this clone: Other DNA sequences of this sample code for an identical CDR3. CDR3 DNA: TGTGCCAGCAGCTTAGCCTTAGGGGGAAGTGGCTACACCTTC. Translating gives CASSLALGGSGYTF. The V call is TRBV7-2, the J call TRBJ1-2; D possibly corresponds to TRBD1 (6 bases). The CDR3 consists of 14 residues. CDR1 is SGHTA, CDR2 FQGNSA, per germline. The germline V and J ends were trimmed by 0 bases and 7 bases, with 12 bases remaining between them.

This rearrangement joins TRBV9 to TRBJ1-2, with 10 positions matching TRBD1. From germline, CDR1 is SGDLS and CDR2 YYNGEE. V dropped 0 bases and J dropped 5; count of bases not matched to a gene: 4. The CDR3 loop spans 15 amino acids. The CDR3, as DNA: TGTGCCAGCAGCGTAGCTTGGGGACAGGGGTATGGCTACACCTTC. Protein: CASSVAWGQGYGYTF.

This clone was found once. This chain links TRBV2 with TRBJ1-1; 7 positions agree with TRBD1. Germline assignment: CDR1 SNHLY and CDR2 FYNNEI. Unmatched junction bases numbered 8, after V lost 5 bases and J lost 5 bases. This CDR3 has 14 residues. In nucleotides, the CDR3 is TGTGCCAGCAGTCTTTACAGGGGAGGTACTGAAGCTTTCTTT. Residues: CASSLYRGGTEAFF.

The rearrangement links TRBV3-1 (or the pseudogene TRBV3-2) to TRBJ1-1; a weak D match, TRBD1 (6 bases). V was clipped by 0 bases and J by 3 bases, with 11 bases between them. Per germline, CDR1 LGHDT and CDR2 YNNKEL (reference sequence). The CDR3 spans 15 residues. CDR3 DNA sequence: TGTGCCAGCAGCCAAGATATGACAGGTCACACTGAAGCTTTCTTT. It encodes CASSQDMTGHTEAFF.

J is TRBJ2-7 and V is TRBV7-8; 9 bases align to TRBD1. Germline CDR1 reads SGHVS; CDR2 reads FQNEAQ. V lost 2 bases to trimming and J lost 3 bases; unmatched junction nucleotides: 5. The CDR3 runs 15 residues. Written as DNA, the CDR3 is TGTGCCAGCAGCTTACATGGGACAGGGATCTACGAGCAGTACTTC. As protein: CASSLHGTGIYEQYF.

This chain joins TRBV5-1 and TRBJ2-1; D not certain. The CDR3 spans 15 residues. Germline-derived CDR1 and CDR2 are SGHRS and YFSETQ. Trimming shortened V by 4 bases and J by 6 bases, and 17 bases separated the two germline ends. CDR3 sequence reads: CASSTVPNQPNEQFF. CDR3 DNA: TGCGCCAGCAGCACGGTTCCAAACCAACCCAATGAGCAGTTCTTC.

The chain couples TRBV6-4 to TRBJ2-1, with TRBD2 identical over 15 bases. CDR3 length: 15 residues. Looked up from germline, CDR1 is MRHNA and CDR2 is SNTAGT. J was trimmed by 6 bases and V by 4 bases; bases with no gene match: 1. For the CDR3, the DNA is TGTGCCAGCAGTGGGACTAGCGGGGGGGGCAATGAGCAGTTCTTC. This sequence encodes CASSGTSGGGNEQFF.

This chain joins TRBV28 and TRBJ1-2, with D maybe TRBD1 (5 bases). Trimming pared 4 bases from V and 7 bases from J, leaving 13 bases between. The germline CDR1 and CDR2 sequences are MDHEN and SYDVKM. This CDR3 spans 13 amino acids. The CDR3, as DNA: TGTGCCAGCAGTTCCTCGGGTGGGGGTGGCTACACCTTC. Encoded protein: CASSSSGGGGYTF.

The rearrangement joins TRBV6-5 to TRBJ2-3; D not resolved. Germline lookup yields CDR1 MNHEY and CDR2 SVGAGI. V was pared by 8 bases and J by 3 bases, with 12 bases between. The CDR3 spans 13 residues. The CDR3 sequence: CASEVAGTDTQYF. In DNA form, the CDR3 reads TGTGCCAGCGAGGTGGCAGGTACAGATACGCAGTATTTT.

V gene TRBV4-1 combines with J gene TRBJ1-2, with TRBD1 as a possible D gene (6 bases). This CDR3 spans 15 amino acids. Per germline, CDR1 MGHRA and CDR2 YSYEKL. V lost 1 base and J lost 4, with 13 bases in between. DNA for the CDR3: TGCGCCAGCAGCCAAGGGGCAGGGGTGAGCTATGGCTACACCTTC. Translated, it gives CASSQGAGVSYGYTF.

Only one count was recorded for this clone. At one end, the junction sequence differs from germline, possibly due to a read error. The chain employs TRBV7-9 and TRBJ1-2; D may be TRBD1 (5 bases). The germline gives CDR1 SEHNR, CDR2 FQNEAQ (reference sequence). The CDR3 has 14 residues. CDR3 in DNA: TGTGCCAGCAGCCTAGCGGACGGGACTATTGGCTACACCTTC. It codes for CASSLADGTIGYTF.

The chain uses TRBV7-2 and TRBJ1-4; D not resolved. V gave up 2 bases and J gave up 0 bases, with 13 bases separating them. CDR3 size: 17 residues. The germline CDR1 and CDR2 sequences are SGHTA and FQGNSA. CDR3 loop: CASSLKASWATNEKLFF. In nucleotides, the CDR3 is TGTGCCAGCAGCTTAAAAGCCTCTTGGGCAACTAATGAAAAACTGTTTTTT. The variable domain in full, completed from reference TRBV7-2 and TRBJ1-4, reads GAGVSQSPSNKVTEKGKDVELRCDPISGHTALYWYRQSLGQGLEFLIYFQGNSAPDKSGLPSDRFSAERTGGSVSTLTIQRTQQEDSAVYLCASSLKASWATNEKLFFGSGTQLSVL.

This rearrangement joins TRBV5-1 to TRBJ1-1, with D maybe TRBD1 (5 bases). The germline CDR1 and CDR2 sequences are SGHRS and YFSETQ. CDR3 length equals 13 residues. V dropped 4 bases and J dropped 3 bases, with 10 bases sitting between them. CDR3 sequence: CASSPMTDTEAFF. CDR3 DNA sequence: TGCGCCAGCAGCCCGATGACAGACACTGAAGCTTTCTTT. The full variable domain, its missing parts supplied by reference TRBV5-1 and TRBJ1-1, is KAGVTQTPRYLIKTRGQQVTLSCSPISGHRSVSWYQQTPGQGLQFLFEYFSETQRNKGNFPGRFSGRQFSNSRSEMNVSTLELGDSALYLCASSPMTDTEAFFGQGTRLTVV.

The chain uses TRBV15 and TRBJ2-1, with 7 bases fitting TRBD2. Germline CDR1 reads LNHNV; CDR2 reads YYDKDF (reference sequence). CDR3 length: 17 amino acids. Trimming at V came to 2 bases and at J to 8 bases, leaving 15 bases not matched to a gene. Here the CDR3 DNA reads TGTGCCACCAGCAGACTCCCGGGGGGTACAAGGGGCGATGAGCAGTTCTTC. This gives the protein CATSRLPGGTRGDEQFF.

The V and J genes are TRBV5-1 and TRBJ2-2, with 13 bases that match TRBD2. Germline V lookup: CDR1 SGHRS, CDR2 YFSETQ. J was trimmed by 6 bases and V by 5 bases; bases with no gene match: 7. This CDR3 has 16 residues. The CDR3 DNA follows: TGCGCCAGCAGTGTTTGGACTAGCGGGAGTTCCGGGGAGCTGTTTTTT. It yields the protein CASSVWTSGSSGELFF.

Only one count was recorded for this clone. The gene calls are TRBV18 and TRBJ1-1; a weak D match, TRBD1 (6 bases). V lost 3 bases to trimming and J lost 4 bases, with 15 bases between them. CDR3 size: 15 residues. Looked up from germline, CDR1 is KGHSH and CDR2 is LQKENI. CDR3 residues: CASSPRTAQGTEAFF. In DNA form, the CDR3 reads TGTGCCAGCTCACCCCGGACAGCCCAAGGCACTGAAGCTTTCTTT.

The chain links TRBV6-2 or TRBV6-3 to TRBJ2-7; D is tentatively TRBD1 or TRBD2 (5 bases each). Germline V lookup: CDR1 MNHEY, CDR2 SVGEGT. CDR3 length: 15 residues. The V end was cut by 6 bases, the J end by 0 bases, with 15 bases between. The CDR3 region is CASSWTGTASYEQYV. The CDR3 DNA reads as TGTGCCAGCAGCTGGACCGGGACGGCCTCCTACGAGCAGTACGTC.

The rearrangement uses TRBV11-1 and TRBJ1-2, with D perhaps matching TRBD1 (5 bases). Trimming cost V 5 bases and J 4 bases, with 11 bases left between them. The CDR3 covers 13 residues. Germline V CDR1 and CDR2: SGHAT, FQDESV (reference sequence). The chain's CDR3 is CASSRQTLYGYTF. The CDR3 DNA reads TGTGCCAGCAGCCGACAGACACTCTATGGCTACACCTTC.

The CDR3 coding sequence is TGTGCCAGCAGCCCAACAGGGACAGATACGCAGTATTTT. Its translation is CASSPTGTDTQYF. The chain employs TRBV7-8 and TRBJ2-3, with D tentatively TRBD1 (6 bases). The germline V and J ends were trimmed by 5 bases and 3 bases, with 9 bases remaining between them. Looked up from germline, CDR1 is SGHVS and CDR2 is FQNEAQ. The length of the CDR3 is 13 residues.